This T cell receptor (beta chain) was found in a study of T-cell memory formation after mild COVID-19. This clonotype has just a few counts. Germline V gives CDR1 LNHDA, CDR2 SQIVND (reference sequence). With 6 bases removed from V and 0 bases from J, the gap between germline ends came to 9 bases. The CDR3 sequence is 14 residues long. TCRdb processed the 5' RACE reads anew with MiXCR; each CDR3 protein has one entry. The sample has 350,000 to 500,000 distinct CDR3 sequences, about a sixth seen once. Sequencing was performed on PBMCs or a T cell subset sorted from them (not recorded which). This TCR was recovered from a man aged 18 to 29 who had mild COVID-19 (a few samples of this study predate the infection). Cell type and time point are not known. V is TRBV19 and J is TRBJ1-5; D possibly corresponds to TRBD1 (5 bases). CDR3 sequence (DNA): TGTGCCAGTAGACTCGGGGGTAGCAATCAGCCCCAGCATTTT. Its protein product is CASRLGGSNQPQHF.